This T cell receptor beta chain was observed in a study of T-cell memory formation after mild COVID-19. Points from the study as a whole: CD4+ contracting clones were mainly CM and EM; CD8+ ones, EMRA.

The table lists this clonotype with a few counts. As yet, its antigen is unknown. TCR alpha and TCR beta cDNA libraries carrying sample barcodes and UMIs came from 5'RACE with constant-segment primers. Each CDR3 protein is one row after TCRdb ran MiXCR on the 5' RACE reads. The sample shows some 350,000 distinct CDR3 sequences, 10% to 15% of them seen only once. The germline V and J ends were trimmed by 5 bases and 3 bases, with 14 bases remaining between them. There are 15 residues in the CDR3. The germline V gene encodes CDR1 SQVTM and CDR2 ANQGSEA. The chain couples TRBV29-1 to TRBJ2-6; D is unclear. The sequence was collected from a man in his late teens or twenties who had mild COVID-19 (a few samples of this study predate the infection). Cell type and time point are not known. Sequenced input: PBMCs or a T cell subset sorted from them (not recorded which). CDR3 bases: TGCAGCGTTATCTCCGTTTGGCGTGGGGCCAACGTCCTGACTTTC. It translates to CSVISVWRGANVLTF.